This entry concerns a single T cell receptor (beta chain). Its antigen is unidentified. Germline assignment: CDR1 KGHSH and CDR2 LQKENI. The length of the CDR3 is 13 residues. Trimming cost V 7 bases and J 0 bases; bases outside gene matches: 2. Healthy bone marrow donors formed the donor group. The data stem from a study of cytomegalovirus exposure and HLA in healthy donors. Findings and caveats of the study: Per a prior analysis, the majority of TCR beta V segments were productive roughly 90% or roughly 30% of the time. Roughly uniform sequencing depth across donors was assumed, possibly incorrectly.

PCR used 60 Vbeta primers and 13 Jbeta primers. Only in-frame clones appear in the TCRdb table, and some are missing; sequencing was by immunoSEQ multiplex PCR. This sample has 150,000 to 200,000 clones, with around two thirds found just once. Sample: PBMCs. The clonotype originates from a man between 50 and 59 years old in good health and CMV-seronegative. The J gene is TRBJ1-1, the V gene TRBV18, with TRBD1 matching 7 bases. The CDR3 bases are TGTGCCAGCTTGACAGGGATGAACACTGAAGCTTTCTTT. Its protein product is CASLTGMNTEAFF.